A single sample gave rise to the 10 T cell receptor beta chains below, sequenced in a study of regulatory dendritic cells for organ transplantation. Produced via immunoSEQ multiplex PCR; TCRdb's table is partial and in-frame only. The sample lists some 10,000 clones, roughly two thirds occurring once. The sample taken for sequencing was memory CD8+ T cells from blood. This sample's subset: CD45RO+ memory T cells. Receptors originate from a human donor in good health.

This chain uses TRBV6-5 with TRBJ2-7, with TRBD1 as a possible D gene (5 bases). CDR3 length: 13 amino acids. CDR1 MNHEY and CDR2 SVGAGI come from the germline V gene. Trimming pared 0 bases from V and 5 bases from J, leaving 8 bases between. CDR3 nucleotide sequence: TGTGCCAGCAGTTACTCCAGGGTCCACGAGCAGTACTTC. Translation: CASSYSRVHEQYF.

The rearrangement uses TRBV19 and TRBJ1-5; weak D call: TRBD1 (6 bases). The germline V and J ends were trimmed by 5 bases and 0 bases, with 11 bases remaining between them. Per germline, CDR1 LNHDA and CDR2 SQIVND (reference sequence). There are 15 residues in the CDR3. The CDR3 here is CASSQGIYSNQPQHF. The CDR3 bases are TGTGCCAGTAGTCAGGGGATTTATAGCAATCAGCCCCAGCATTTT.

V and J are TRBV2 and TRBJ2-2, with D unresolved. V shed 5 bases and J shed 5 bases, with 9 bases lying between them. Germline values: CDR1 SNHLY, CDR2 FYNNEI. This CDR3 has 13 amino acids. This CDR3 is CASSLENTGELFF. The CDR3 DNA reads TGTGCCAGCAGTCTCGAAAATACCGGGGAGCTGTTTTTT. The whole variable domain, filled in from reference TRBV2 and TRBJ2-2, reads EPEVTQTPSHQVTQMGQEVILRCVPISNHLYFYWYRQILGQKVEFLVSFYNNEISEKSEIFDDQFSVERPDGSNFTLKIRSTKLEDSAMYFCASSLENTGELFFGEGSRLTVL.

This clone has just a few counts. The chain uses TRBV5-6 and TRBJ2-7; D not certain. This CDR3 spans 12 amino acids. The ends were cut back, 1 base at V and 4 bases at J, with 6 bases in the middle. The germline V gene has CDR1 SGHDT and CDR2 YYEEEE. The CDR3 nucleotides read TGTGCCAGCAGCTTGAACGGTTACGAGCAGTACTTC. Protein: CASSLNGYEQYF.

A note on this clone: The same CDR3 also results from other DNA sequences found in this sample. The chain combines TRBV7-2 with TRBJ1-5; D uncertain. Germline V lookup: CDR1 SGHTA, CDR2 FQGNSA. Trimming stripped 0 bases from V and 12 bases from J, with 12 bases between. The CDR3 totals 13 residues. For the CDR3, the DNA is TGTGCCAGCAGCTTAGCGTTGGGTTGGAGCCAGCATTTT. Translated, it gives CASSLALGWSQHF.

The chain has TRBV7-9 and TRBJ1-1; the D is unclear. Germline V CDR1 and CDR2: SEHNR, FQNEAQ (reference sequence). The CDR3 covers 12 residues. V lost 5 bases, J lost 6 bases, and 10 bases lay in between. The CDR3 DNA reads TGTGCCAGCAGCCTCGGACTTTCTGAAGCTTTCTTT. Amino acid sequence: CASSLGLSEAFF. Full variable domain (rest looked up from reference TRBV7-9 and TRBJ1-1): DTGVSQNPRHKITKRGQNVTFRCDPISEHNRLYWYRQTLGQGPEFLTYFQNEAQLEKSRLLSDRFSAERPKGSFSTLEIQRTEQGDSAMYLCASSLGLSEAFFGQGTRLTVV.

This rearrangement joins TRBV28 to TRBJ1-5; D is uncertain. Germline V lookup: CDR1 MDHEN, CDR2 SYDVKM. This CDR3 is built from 15 residues. V gave up 10 bases and J gave up 4 bases, with 20 bases separating them. Here the CDR3 DNA reads TGTGCCACAAAGCGACCGGATACCCCTAATCAGCCCCAGCATTTT. It is translated as CATKRPDTPNQPQHF.

The V and J genes are TRBV28 and TRBJ2-3; 9 bases are a match to TRBD2. Germline values: CDR1 MDHEN, CDR2 SYDVKM. The V gene end was trimmed by 5 bases and the J gene end by 4 bases; junction bases not matched to a gene: 10. The CDR3 has 16 residues. Written as DNA, the CDR3 is TGTGCCAGCAGTGGGCGAAAGGGACTAGCATCAGATACGCAGTATTTT. Translation gives CASSGRKGLASDTQYF.

V is TRBV6-1 and J is TRBJ1-6; the D gene is possibly TRBD1 (6 bases). CDR1 is MNHNS, CDR2 SASEGT, per germline. Trimming cost V 4 bases and J 9 bases, with 19 bases left between them. The CDR3 extends over 16 amino acids. CDR3 DNA: TGTGCCAGCAGTGCCCATCAGGGGAGTAGAGTTTCACCCCTCCACTTT. Translation: CASSAHQGSRVSPLHF.

The chain links TRBV7-2 to TRBJ2-1; D gene uncertain. The CDR3 has 11 residues. Germline values: CDR1 SGHTA, CDR2 FQGNSA. Between the trimmed V and J ends, which lost 5 bases and 10 bases, there was a span of 9 bases. The CDR3 nucleotides read TGTGCCAGCAGCCCCGCGTGGGAGCAGTTCTTC. This translates into CASSPAWEQFF.